The T cell receptor (beta chain) under discussion was sequenced for a study of cytomegalovirus exposure and HLA in healthy donors. Looking at the study overall: Approximately 80 million unique TCRs, all from HLA-typed donors, were included in an early release of the data.

A note on this clone: Antigen specificity is unknown.

The CDR3 is 13 residues long. Per germline, CDR1 MNHNY and CDR2 SVGAGI (reference sequence). Germline trimming cut 2 bases from V and 4 bases from J; bases unmatched to any gene: 1. Study-level findings and limits: Of the V segments, some could not be distinguished, including TRBV6-2 and TRBV6-3, and were excluded.

In the PCR, 60 Vbeta and 13 Jbeta primers were used. This table comes from immunoSEQ multiplex PCR, and its TCRdb copy is limited to in-frame clones, with some not included. The repertoire holds 100,000 to 150,000 clones, less than 80% seen once, with approximately 3.5% in the top ten. This TCR was recovered from a young man in good health and CMV-seronegative. Material for sequencing was PBMCs. The gene calls are TRBV6-6 and TRBJ1-2; 7 bases align to TRBD1. The CDR3 sequence: CASSYTGAYGYTF. CDR3 coding DNA: TGTGCCAGCAGTTACACAGGGGCCTATGGCTACACCTTC.